This T cell receptor beta chain was profiled in a study of cytomegalovirus exposure and HLA in healthy donors. Whole-study results and caveats: A list of approximately 150 TCR beta chains associated with cytomegalovirus was given. Immune exposure information comprised only CMV serostatus.

Though nominally healthy at sampling, donors likely had unrecorded immune exposures. Comments on this clone: Its target is not known.

The primer mix had 60 Vbeta and 13 Jbeta primers. The assay was immunoSEQ multiplex PCR, and TCRdb's table has in-frame clones only and misses some. The table shows fewer than 200,000 clones, with about 82% occurring only once. The CDR3 loop spans 15 amino acids. Trimming removed 4 bases at V and 2 bases at J, with 11 bases between. CDR1 and CDR2 (germline): SGHVS, FQNEAQ. The V and J genes are TRBV7-8 and TRBJ1-4; no definite D call. The receptor was isolated from a woman between 18 and 29 years old in good health and CMV-seronegative. The material sequenced was PBMCs. The CDR3 is CASSSIGLTNEKLFF. DNA of the CDR3: TGTGCCAGCAGCTCAATCGGGTTGACTAATGAAAAACTGTTTTTT.